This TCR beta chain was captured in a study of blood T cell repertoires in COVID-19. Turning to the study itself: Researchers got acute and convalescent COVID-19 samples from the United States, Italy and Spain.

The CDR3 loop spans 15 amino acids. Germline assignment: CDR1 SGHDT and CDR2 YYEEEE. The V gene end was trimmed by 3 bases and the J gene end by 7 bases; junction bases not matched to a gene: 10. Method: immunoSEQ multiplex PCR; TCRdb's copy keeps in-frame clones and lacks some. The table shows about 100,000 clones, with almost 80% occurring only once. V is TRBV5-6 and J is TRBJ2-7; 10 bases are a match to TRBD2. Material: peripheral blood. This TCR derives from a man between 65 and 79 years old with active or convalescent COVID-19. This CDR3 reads CASSYRTSGVREQYF. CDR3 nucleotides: TGTGCCAGCAGCTATCGGACTAGCGGAGTCCGGGAGCAGTACTTC. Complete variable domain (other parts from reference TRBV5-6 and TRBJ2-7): DAGVTQSPTHLIKTRGQQVTLRCSPKSGHDTVSWYQQALGQGPQFIFQYYEEEERQRGNFPDRFSGHQFPNYSSELNVNALLLGDSALYLCASSYRTSGVREQYFGPGTRLTVT.